A selection of T cell receptor beta chains follows, all from one sample in a study of T-cell reconstitution after alpha-beta-depleted transplantation in children. One entry per CDR3 protein, called by TCRdb with MiXCR from the PCR reads. The table includes around 680,000 distinct CDR3 sequences, around a sixth detected once. Sequenced material: PBMCs from the stem cell graft donor, taken from the stem cell graft. All receptors come from a human donor who donated a stem cell graft to a child with acute myeloid leukemia. Both conserved end residues are part of each CDR3. A D gene is named only where the DNA matches it firmly. Only part of the rows carry a size: once, few, many, or a class if the clone is expanded.

d_gene: TRBD1
v_gene: TRBV9
abundance: many
j_gene: TRBJ2-5
CDR3aa: CASSVTGGWETQYF
CDR3nt: TGTGCCAGCAGCGTGACAGGGGGTTGGGAGACCCAGTACTTC

d_gene: -
v_gene: TRBV6-4
abundance: -
j_gene: TRBJ2-1
CDR3aa: CASRGEEFNEQFF
CDR3nt: TGTGCCAGCAGGGGGGAGGAATTCAATGAGCAGTTCTTC

d_gene: -
v_gene: TRBV20-1
abundance: few
j_gene: TRBJ1-1
CDR3aa: CSARLLGENTEAFF
CDR3nt: TGCAGTGCTAGACTCCTCGGGGAGAACACTGAAGCTTTCTTT

d_gene: -
v_gene: TRBV15
abundance: few
j_gene: TRBJ1-5
CDR3aa: CATSRDWSNQPQHF
CDR3nt: TGTGCCACCAGCAGAGATTGGAGCAATCAGCCCCAGCATTTT

d_gene: -
v_gene: TRBV7-2
abundance: few
j_gene: TRBJ2-3
CDR3aa: CASSPGASSWTDTQYF
CDR3nt: TGTGCCAGCAGTCCGGGGGCGAGCTCTTGGACAGATACGCAGTATTTT

d_gene: -
v_gene: TRBV20-1
abundance: many
j_gene: TRBJ1-2
CDR3aa: CSASRPKYYGYTF
CDR3nt: TGCAGTGCTAGTAGACCGAAGTACTATGGCTACACCTTC

d_gene: TRBD1
v_gene: TRBV20-1
abundance: -
j_gene: TRBJ2-2
CDR3aa: CCAVSGTGWNTGELFF
CDR3nt: TGCTGTGCTGTATCCGGGACAGGGTGGAACACCGGGGAGCTGTTTTTT

d_gene: -
v_gene: TRBV12-3/TRBV12-4
abundance: many
j_gene: TRBJ1-1
CDR3aa: CASSSGSANTEAFF
CDR3nt: TGTGCCAGCAGTTCAGGGAGTGCGAACACTGAAGCTTTCTTT

d_gene: -
v_gene: TRBV20-1
abundance: many
j_gene: TRBJ1-4
CDR3aa: CSAIRTDEKLFF
CDR3nt: TGCAGTGCTATCCGGACCGATGAAAAACTGTTTTTT

d_gene: -
v_gene: TRBV20-1
abundance: few
j_gene: TRBJ1-4
CDR3aa: CSAREGREEKLFF
CDR3nt: TGCAGTGCTAGAGAGGGCCGGGAGGAAAAACTGTTTTTT

d_gene: -
v_gene: TRBV7-2
abundance: few
j_gene: TRBJ2-5
CDR3aa: CASSLADHRPQYF
CDR3nt: TGTGCCAGCAGCTTAGCGGACCACCGGCCCCAGTACTTC

d_gene: TRBD1
v_gene: TRBV28
abundance: many
j_gene: TRBJ1-2
CDR3aa: CASSPGQGRLGHYGYTF
CDR3nt: TGTGCCAGCAGCCCAGGACAGGGTCGATTGGGCCACTATGGCTACACCTTC

d_gene: -
v_gene: TRBV6-6
abundance: many
j_gene: TRBJ2-7
CDR3aa: CASTESPYEQYF
CDR3nt: TGTGCCAGCACCGAGTCCCCCTACGAGCAGTACTTC

d_gene: -
v_gene: TRBV7-2
abundance: -
j_gene: TRBJ2-2
CDR3aa: CASSSYGLRNTGELFF
CDR3nt: TGTGCCAGCAGCTCCTATGGACTGAGGAACACCGGGGAGCTGTTTTTT

d_gene: -
v_gene: TRBV7-2
abundance: many
j_gene: TRBJ1-5
CDR3aa: CASSLGSASNQPQHF
CDR3nt: TGTGCCAGCAGCTTAGGGTCAGCTAGCAATCAGCCCCAGCATTTT

d_gene: -
v_gene: TRBV6-4
abundance: many
j_gene: TRBJ1-5
CDR3aa: CASSVSAGGNQPQHF
CDR3nt: TGTGCCAGCAGTGTGTCTGCAGGCGGCAATCAGCCCCAGCATTTT

d_gene: -
v_gene: TRBV4-3
abundance: many
j_gene: TRBJ2-1
CDR3aa: CASSPKGVYNEQFF
CDR3nt: TGCGCCAGCAGCCCTAAGGGGGTCTACAATGAGCAGTTCTTC

d_gene: -
v_gene: TRBV2
abundance: few
j_gene: TRBJ1-5
CDR3aa: CASSVRGGNQPQHF
CDR3nt: TGTGCCAGCAGTGTTCGGGGAGGCAATCAGCCCCAGCATTTT

d_gene: TRBD2
v_gene: TRBV7-2
abundance: -
j_gene: TRBJ2-5
CDR3aa: CASSLVFSGGAETQYF
CDR3nt: TGTGCCAGCAGCTTAGTTTTCAGCGGGGGGGCTGAGACCCAGTACTTC

d_gene: -
v_gene: TRBV6-2/TRBV6-3
abundance: -
j_gene: TRBJ1-2
CDR3aa: CASRDVLNGYTF
CDR3nt: TGTGCCAGCAGAGACGTACTCAATGGCTACACCTTC

d_gene: -
v_gene: TRBV9
abundance: few
j_gene: TRBJ2-2
CDR3aa: CASSVVSGIGELFF
CDR3nt: TGTGCCAGCAGCGTAGTGTCGGGGATCGGGGAGCTGTTTTTT

d_gene: -
v_gene: TRBV20-1
abundance: few
j_gene: TRBJ2-5
CDR3aa: CSADYRDSRRPETQYF
CDR3nt: TGCAGTGCGGACTACCGGGACTCTCGCCGTCCAGAGACCCAGTACTTC

d_gene: -
v_gene: TRBV29-1
abundance: -
j_gene: TRBJ2-1
CDR3aa: CSVEAGDNEQFF
CDR3nt: TGCAGCGTTGAAGCGGGCGACAATGAGCAGTTCTTC

d_gene: -
v_gene: TRBV5-1
abundance: -
j_gene: TRBJ2-5
CDR3aa: CAIPGYQETQYF
CDR3nt: TGCGCCATCCCGGGGTACCAAGAGACCCAGTACTTC

d_gene: TRBD1
v_gene: TRBV5-1
abundance: few
j_gene: TRBJ1-1
CDR3aa: CASRHDRGDTEAFF
CDR3nt: TGCGCCAGCAGGCACGACAGGGGGGACACTGAAGCTTTCTTT

d_gene: TRBD1
v_gene: TRBV20-1
abundance: -
j_gene: TRBJ1-5
CDR3aa: CSARGSGQGFRGNQPQHF
CDR3nt: TGCAGTGCTAGGGGTTCGGGACAGGGGTTTAGGGGCAATCAGCCCCAGCATTTT

d_gene: -
v_gene: TRBV5-4
abundance: many
j_gene: TRBJ2-2
CDR3aa: CASSLTPGGVGELFF
CDR3nt: TGTGCCAGCAGCTTGACACCTGGTGGTGTCGGGGAGCTGTTTTTT

d_gene: -
v_gene: TRBV6-5
abundance: many
j_gene: TRBJ1-2
CDR3aa: CASSYSAANYGYTF
CDR3nt: TGTGCCAGCAGTTACTCGGCAGCCAACTATGGCTACACCTTC

d_gene: -
v_gene: TRBV29-1
abundance: many
j_gene: TRBJ2-1
CDR3aa: CSVLAGNSYNEQFF
CDR3nt: TGCAGCGTTCTTGCGGGGAACTCCTACAATGAGCAGTTCTTC

d_gene: TRBD1
v_gene: TRBV6-4
abundance: few
j_gene: TRBJ2-2
CDR3aa: CANPGQGECGELFF
CDR3nt: TGTGCCAACCCGGGACAGGGAGAATGCGGGGAGCTGTTTTTT

d_gene: -
v_gene: TRBV5-5
abundance: few
j_gene: TRBJ1-5
CDR3aa: CASSREGGHQPQHF
CDR3nt: TGTGCCAGCAGCCGGGAGGGAGGACATCAGCCCCAGCATTTT

d_gene: -
v_gene: TRBV29-1
abundance: many
j_gene: TRBJ2-1
CDR3aa: CSVEVRPNEQFF
CDR3nt: TGCAGCGTTGAAGTCAGACCCAATGAGCAGTTCTTC

d_gene: -
v_gene: TRBV11-2
abundance: -
j_gene: TRBJ2-3
CDR3aa: CASTSTGAYTDTQYF
CDR3nt: TGTGCCAGCACTTCGACAGGTGCCTACACAGATACGCAGTATTTT

d_gene: -
v_gene: TRBV3-1
abundance: -
j_gene: TRBJ1-3
CDR3aa: CASSRTQSSSGNTIYF
CDR3nt: TGTGCCAGCAGTCGGACGCAATCGAGCTCTGGAAACACCATATATTTT

d_gene: TRBD2
v_gene: TRBV7-2
abundance: -
j_gene: TRBJ2-2
CDR3aa: CASSLSASGNTGELFF
CDR3nt: TGTGCCAGCAGCTTATCGGCTAGCGGAAACACCGGGGAGCTGTTTTTT

d_gene: -
v_gene: TRBV20-1
abundance: many
j_gene: TRBJ2-1
CDR3aa: CSASGRREQFF
CDR3nt: TGCAGTGCTAGTGGCCGGCGTGAGCAGTTCTTC

d_gene: -
v_gene: TRBV9
abundance: -
j_gene: TRBJ2-7
CDR3aa: CASSESSGNYEQYF
CDR3nt: TGTGCCAGCAGCGAGAGCTCCGGGAATTACGAGCAGTACTTC

d_gene: -
v_gene: TRBV21-1
abundance: few
j_gene: TRBJ2-5
CDR3aa: CASSGAQTGETQYF
CDR3nt: TGTGCCAGCAGCGGCGCCCAGACCGGAGAGACCCAGTACTTC

d_gene: -
v_gene: TRBV20-1
abundance: many
j_gene: TRBJ1-4
CDR3aa: CSARDWTAEKLFF
CDR3nt: TGCAGTGCTAGAGACTGGACAGCCGAAAAACTGTTTTTT

d_gene: TRBD1
v_gene: TRBV5-6
abundance: many
j_gene: TRBJ1-2
CDR3aa: CASSYRDRGLGGYTF
CDR3nt: TGTGCCAGCAGCTACCGGGACAGGGGGCTGGGTGGCTACACCTTC

d_gene: -
v_gene: TRBV7-2
abundance: few
j_gene: TRBJ2-1
CDR3aa: CASSLVRGVDNEQFF
CDR3nt: TGTGCCAGCAGCTTAGTACGGGGTGTTGACAATGAGCAGTTCTTC

d_gene: -
v_gene: TRBV11-3
abundance: -
j_gene: TRBJ2-1
CDR3aa: CASSLEWPKNEQFF
CDR3nt: TGTGCCAGCAGCTTAGAGTGGCCAAAGAATGAGCAGTTCTTC

d_gene: TRBD2
v_gene: TRBV20-1
abundance: many
j_gene: TRBJ2-1
CDR3aa: CSARGLLAGDNEQFF
CDR3nt: TGCAGTGCTAGAGGGTTACTAGCGGGAGACAATGAGCAGTTCTTC